These 5 T cell receptor beta chains came from one sample sequenced in a study of OX40 agonist ivuxolimab in advanced cancers. Measured with immunoSEQ multiplex PCR; TCRdb has only the in-frame clones, and not every one. The table includes 60,000 or so clones, 65% to 85% detected once. The source was CD4+ or CD8+ T cells sorted from blood, collected in a trial of the OX40 agonist ivuxolimab. These receptors were collected from an adult with an advanced solid tumor such as melanoma, head and neck, liver or kidney cancer.

The chain employs TRBV6-6 and TRBJ1-4; TRBD1 is a possible D gene (5 bases). With 5 bases removed from V and 5 bases from J, the gap between germline ends came to 12 bases. From germline, CDR1 is MNHNY and CDR2 SVGAGI (reference sequence). This CDR3 has 14 amino acids. The CDR3 DNA sequence: TGTGCCAGCAGTCTTGGGGCGTACAATGAAAAACTGTTTTTT. It encodes CASSLGAYNEKLFF.

J is TRBJ2-2 and V is TRBV7-9; D is tentatively TRBD1 or TRBD2 (6 bases each). Trimming pared 0 bases from V and 6 bases from J, leaving 8 bases between. The CDR3 is made up of 14 amino acids. Germline V lookup: CDR1 SEHNR, CDR2 FQNEAQ (reference sequence). Here the CDR3 reads CASSLAGGPGELFF. CDR3 nucleotide sequence: TGTGCCAGCAGCTTAGCCGGGGGCCCCGGGGAGCTGTTTTTT.

This clone occurred a few times. This rearrangement joins TRBV30 to TRBJ1-1; D is unclear. Germline V lookup: CDR1 GTSNPN, CDR2 SVGIG (reference sequence). The CDR3 totals 12 residues. The V end was cut by 1 base, the J end by 1 base, with 4 bases between. CDR3 in amino acids: CAWSAGNTEAFF. Here the CDR3 DNA reads TGTGCCTGGAGTGCTGGGAACACTGAAGCTTTCTTT. Complete variable domain (other parts from reference TRBV30 and TRBJ1-1): SQTIHQWPATLVQPVGSPLSLECTVEGTSNPNLYWYRQAAGRGLQLLFYSVGIGQISSEVPQNLSASRPQDRQFILSSKKLLLSDSGFYLCAWSAGNTEAFFGQGTRLTVV.

The chain recombines TRBV2 with TRBJ1-5; perhaps TRBD1 as D (5 bases). The CDR3 runs 17 residues. Germline V lookup: CDR1 SNHLY, CDR2 FYNNEI. With 8 bases removed from V and 1 base from J, the gap between germline ends came to 21 bases. The CDR3 DNA sequence: TGTGCCAGCCCACGGGCCACCCAACAGGAGAGCAATCAGCCCCAGCATTTT. Translated, it gives CASPRATQQESNQPQHF.

The V and J genes are TRBV11-3 and TRBJ2-1; perhaps D is TRBD1 or TRBD2 (5 bases each). Per germline, CDR1 SGHNT and CDR2 YENEEA. CDR3 length: 13 residues. V was pared by 5 bases and J by 4 bases, with 9 bases between. CDR3 in DNA: TGTGCCAGCAGCGGGGACGGTTACAATGAGCAGTTCTTC. This gives the protein CASSGDGYNEQFF.